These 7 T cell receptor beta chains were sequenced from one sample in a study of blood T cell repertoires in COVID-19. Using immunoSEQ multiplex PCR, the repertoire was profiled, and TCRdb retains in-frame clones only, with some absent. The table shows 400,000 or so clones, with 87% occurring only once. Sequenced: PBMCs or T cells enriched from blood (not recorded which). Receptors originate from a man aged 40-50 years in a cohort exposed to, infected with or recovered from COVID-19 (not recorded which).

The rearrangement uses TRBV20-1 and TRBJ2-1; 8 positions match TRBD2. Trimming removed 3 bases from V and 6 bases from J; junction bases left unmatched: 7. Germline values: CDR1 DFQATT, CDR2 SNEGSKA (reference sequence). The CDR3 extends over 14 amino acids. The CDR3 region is CSASSGTRGNEQFF. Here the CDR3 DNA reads TGCAGTGCTAGTTCCGGGACTAGGGGCAATGAGCAGTTCTTC.

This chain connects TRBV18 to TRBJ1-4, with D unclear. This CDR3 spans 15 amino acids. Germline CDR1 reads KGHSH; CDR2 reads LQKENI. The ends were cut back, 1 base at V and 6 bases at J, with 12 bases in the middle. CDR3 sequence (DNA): TGTGCCAGCTCACCACTACGGGGAGCTGATGAAAAACTGTTTTTT. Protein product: CASSPLRGADEKLFF.

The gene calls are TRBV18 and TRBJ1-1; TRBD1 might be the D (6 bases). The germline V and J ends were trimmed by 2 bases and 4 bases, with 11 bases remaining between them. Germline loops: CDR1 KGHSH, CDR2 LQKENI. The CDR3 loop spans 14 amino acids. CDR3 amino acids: CASSPLDSLTEAFF. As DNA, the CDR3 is TGTGCCAGCTCACCATTGGACAGTCTCACTGAAGCTTTCTTT. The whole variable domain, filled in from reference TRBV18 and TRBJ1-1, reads NAGVMQNPRHLVRRRGQEARLRCSPMKGHSHVYWYRQLPEEGLKFMVYLQKENIIDESGMPKERFSAEFPKEGPSILRIQQVVRGDSAAYFCASSPLDSLTEAFFGQGTRLTVV.

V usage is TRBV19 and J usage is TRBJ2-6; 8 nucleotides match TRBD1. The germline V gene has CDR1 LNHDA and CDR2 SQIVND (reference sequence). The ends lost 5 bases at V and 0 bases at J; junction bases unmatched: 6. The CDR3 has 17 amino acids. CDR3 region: CASSQGQASSGANVLTF. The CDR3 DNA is TGTGCCAGTAGTCAGGGACAGGCTAGCTCTGGGGCCAACGTCCTGACTTTC.

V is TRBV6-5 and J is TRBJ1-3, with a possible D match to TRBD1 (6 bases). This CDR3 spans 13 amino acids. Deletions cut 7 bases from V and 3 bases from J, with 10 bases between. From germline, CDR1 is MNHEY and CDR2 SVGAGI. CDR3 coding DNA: TGTGCCAGCACTCGAGGGGGTGGAAACACCATATATTTT. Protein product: CASTRGGGNTIYF.

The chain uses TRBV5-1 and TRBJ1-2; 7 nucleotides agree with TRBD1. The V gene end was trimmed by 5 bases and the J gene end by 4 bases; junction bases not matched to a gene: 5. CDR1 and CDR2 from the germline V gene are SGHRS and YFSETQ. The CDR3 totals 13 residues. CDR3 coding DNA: TGCGCCAGCAGTTTAGGGGGCAGCTATGGCTACACCTTC. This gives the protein CASSLGGSYGYTF.

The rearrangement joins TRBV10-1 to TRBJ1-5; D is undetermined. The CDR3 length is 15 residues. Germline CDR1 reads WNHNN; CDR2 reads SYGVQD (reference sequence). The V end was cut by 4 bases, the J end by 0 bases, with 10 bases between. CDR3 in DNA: TGCGCCAGCAGTGGAGGCAGCAATAGCAATCAGCCCCAGCATTTT. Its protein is CASSGGSNSNQPQHF.